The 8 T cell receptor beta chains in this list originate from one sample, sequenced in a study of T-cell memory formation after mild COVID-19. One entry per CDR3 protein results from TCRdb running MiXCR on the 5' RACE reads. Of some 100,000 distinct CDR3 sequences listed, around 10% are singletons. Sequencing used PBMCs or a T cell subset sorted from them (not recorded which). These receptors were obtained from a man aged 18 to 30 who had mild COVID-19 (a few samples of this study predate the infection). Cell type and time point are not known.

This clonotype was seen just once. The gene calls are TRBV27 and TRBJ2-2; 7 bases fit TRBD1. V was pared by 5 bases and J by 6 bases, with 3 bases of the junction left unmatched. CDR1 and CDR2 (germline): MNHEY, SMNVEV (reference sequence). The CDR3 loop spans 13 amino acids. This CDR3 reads CASSHRGSGELFF. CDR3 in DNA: TGTGCCAGCAGTCACAGGGGATCCGGGGAGCTGTTTTTT.

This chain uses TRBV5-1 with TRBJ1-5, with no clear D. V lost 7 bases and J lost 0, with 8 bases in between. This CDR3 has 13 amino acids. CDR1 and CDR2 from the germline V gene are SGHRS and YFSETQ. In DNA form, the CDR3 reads TGCGCCAGCGCATGGACTAGCAATCAGCCCCAGCATTTT. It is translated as CASAWTSNQPQHF.

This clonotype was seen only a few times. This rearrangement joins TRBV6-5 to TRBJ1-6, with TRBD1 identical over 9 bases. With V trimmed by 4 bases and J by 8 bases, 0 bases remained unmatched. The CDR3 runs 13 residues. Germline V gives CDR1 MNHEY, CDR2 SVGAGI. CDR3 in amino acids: CASSWTGDSPLHF. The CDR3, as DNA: TGTGCCAGCAGTTGGACAGGGGATTCACCCCTCCACTTT.

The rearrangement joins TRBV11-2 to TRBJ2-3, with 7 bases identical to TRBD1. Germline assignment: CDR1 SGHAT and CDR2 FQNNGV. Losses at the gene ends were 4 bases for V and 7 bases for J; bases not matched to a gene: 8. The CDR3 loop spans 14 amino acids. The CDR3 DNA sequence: TGTGCCAGCAGCTCTCCCAGGGGGTTACATACGCAGTATTTT. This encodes CASSSPRGLHTQYF.

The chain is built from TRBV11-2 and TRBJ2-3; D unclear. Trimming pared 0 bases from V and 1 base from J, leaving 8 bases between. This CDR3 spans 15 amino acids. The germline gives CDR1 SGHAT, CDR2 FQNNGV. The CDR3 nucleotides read TGTGCCAGCAGCTTAGATCGTCCTGGCACAGATACGCAGTATTTT. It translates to CASSLDRPGTDTQYF.

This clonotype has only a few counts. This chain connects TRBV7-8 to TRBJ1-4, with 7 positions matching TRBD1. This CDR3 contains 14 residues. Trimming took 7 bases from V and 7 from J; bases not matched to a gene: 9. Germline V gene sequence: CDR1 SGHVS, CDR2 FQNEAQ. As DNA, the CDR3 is TGTGCCAGCACCGCAGGGACAGCTTCTGAAAAACTGTTTTTT. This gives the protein CASTAGTASEKLFF. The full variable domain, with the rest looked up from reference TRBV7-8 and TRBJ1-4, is GAGVSQSPRYKVAKRGQDVALRCDPISGHVSLFWYQQALGQGPEFLTYFQNEAQLDKSGLPSDRFFAERPEGSVSTLKIQRTQQEDSAVYLCASTAGTASEKLFFGSGTQLSVL.

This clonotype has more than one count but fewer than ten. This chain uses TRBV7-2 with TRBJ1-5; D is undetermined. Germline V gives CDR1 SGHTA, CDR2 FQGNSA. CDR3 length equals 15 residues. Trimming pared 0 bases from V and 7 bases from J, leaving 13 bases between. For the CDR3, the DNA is TGTGCCAGCAGCTTAGCGCCAGCGGGCGGCCAGCCCCAGCATTTT. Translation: CASSLAPAGGQPQHF.

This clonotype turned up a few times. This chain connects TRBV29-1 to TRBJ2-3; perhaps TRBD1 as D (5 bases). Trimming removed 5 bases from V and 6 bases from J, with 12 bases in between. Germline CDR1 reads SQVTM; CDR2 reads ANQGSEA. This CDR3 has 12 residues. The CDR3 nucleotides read TGCAGCGTTTCAGGGTCTACCGATACGCAGTATTTT. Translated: CSVSGSTDTQYF.